These T cell receptor beta chains were read from a single sample in a study of blood T cell repertoires in COVID-19. The assay was immunoSEQ multiplex PCR, and TCRdb's table has in-frame clones only and misses some. The sample consists of under 200,000 clones, over 75% of them appearing once. Sequenced sample: PBMCs or T cells enriched from blood (not recorded which). Every receptor here comes from a woman aged 40 to 50 with acute COVID-19. Both conserved end residues are part of each CDR3. The order of the fields is CDR3 DNA, CDR3 protein, V gene, D gene, J gene, clone size. A D gene is named only where the DNA matches it firmly. A row's size may be missing; if present it is once, few, many or a size class.

TGCGCCAGCAGCTTGGCCGGGGCAGGGGTTGGCTACACCTTC,CASSLAGAGVGYTF,TRBV5-1,.,TRBJ1-2,.
TGTGCCATCAAAGACGGGGTCCCTTCCGGGGAGCTGTTTTTT,CAIKDGVPSGELFF,TRBV10-3,.,TRBJ2-2,.
TGTGCCAGCAGCCAATACGGCGGACTAGCGGGCCAAGAGACCCAGTACTTC,CASSQYGGLAGQETQYF,TRBV14,TRBD2,TRBJ2-5,.
TGTGCCAGCGGGATTCAGGGGGCCGCTCCAACCCTCCACTTT,CASGIQGAAPTLHF,TRBV2,TRBD1,TRBJ1-6,.
TGTGCCAGCGCCACCTTATCGCGGCTAGCGGGAGTACAAGATACGCAGTATTTT,CASATLSRLAGVQDTQYF,TRBV27,TRBD2,TRBJ2-3,.
TGTGCCAGCAGTTCAGAGGTCAATCAGCCCCAGCATTTT,CASSSEVNQPQHF,TRBV2,.,TRBJ1-5,.
TGTGCCCGCAGTGAACCGGGGGGGCCGGGGGGTCTCGAGCAGTACTTC,CARSEPGGPGGLEQYF,TRBV2,TRBD2,TRBJ2-7,.
TGTGCCAGCGGACTTAGCGGGAGCGGGAACAATGAGCAGTTCTTC,CASGLSGSGNNEQFF,TRBV6-5,TRBD2,TRBJ2-1,.
TGTGCCAGCAGTGAAGTCGGGGGAACAGATACGCAGTATTTT,CASSEVGGTDTQYF,TRBV2,.,TRBJ2-3,.
TGTGCCAGTAGTTTTAATTCTGCAGACATTCAGTACTTC,CASSFNSADIQYF,TRBV19,.,TRBJ2-4,once
TGTGCCACCAGCGATGAGAGCGGGAGAAGGCATAGGAATGAGCAGTTCTTC,CATSDESGRRHRNEQFF,TRBV15,TRBD2,TRBJ2-1,.
TGTGCCAGCATGGTAGCGGGAAACACCGGGGAGCTGTTTTTT,CASMVAGNTGELFF,TRBV28,TRBD2,TRBJ2-2,.
TGTGCCAGCAGCCTTCCGGGACAGGGGGCATATGGCTACACCTTC,CASSLPGQGAYGYTF,TRBV5-4,TRBD1,TRBJ1-2,once
TGCGCCAGCAGCCTATCGGGGACAGGGATGCCCTATGGCTACACCTTC,CASSLSGTGMPYGYTF,TRBV5-1,TRBD1,TRBJ1-2,.
TGTGCCAGCAGCTCCCCGGTTAGCGGGAGTCTCGATGAGCAGTTCTTC,CASSSPVSGSLDEQFF,TRBV21-1,.,TRBJ2-1,.
TGTGCCAGCAGCCTTCGACAGGGTTCGACTGAAGCTTTCTTT,CASSLRQGSTEAFF,TRBV9,TRBD1,TRBJ1-1,.
TGTGCCAGCAGCTTATCCTACGCGGGGAAGGACTATGGCTACACCTTC,CASSLSYAGKDYGYTF,TRBV7-9,.,TRBJ1-2,once
TGTGCCAGCAGCCTCCGGACAGGAGCAGATACGCAGTATTTT,CASSLRTGADTQYF,TRBV3-1/TRBV3-2,TRBD1,TRBJ2-3,.
TGTGCCAGCAGCTTGGACGGCGAGCAGTACTTC,CASSLDGEQYF,TRBV5-4,.,TRBJ2-7,.
TGTGCCAGCAGTTTAGTAACTTATAGGGAGCTGTTTTTT,CASSLVTYRELFF,TRBV12-3/TRBV12-4,.,TRBJ2-2,.
TGCGCCAGCAGCCTTGGGCTAGCGGGGACAGGAGAGACCCAGTACTTC,CASSLGLAGTGETQYF,TRBV4-1,.,TRBJ2-5,once
TGTGCCTGGAGTGTACGGGCGGGAGAGACCCAGTACTTC,CAWSVRAGETQYF,TRBV30,.,TRBJ2-5,.
TGTGCCACCAGCAGAGATCCAGGGGCTCATCAGCCCCAGCATTTT,CATSRDPGAHQPQHF,TRBV15,.,TRBJ1-5,few
TGTGCCATCGGACGCGGGGAACCTGAAGCTTTCTTT,CAIGRGEPEAFF,TRBV10-3,.,TRBJ1-1,.
TGTGCCAGCCGGGGGGGCAATGAGCAGTTCTTC,CASRGGNEQFF,TRBV3-1/TRBV3-2,TRBD2,TRBJ2-1,.
TGTGCCAGCAGCGTAGGCGGGACTAGAGGGATAGAGCAGTTCTTC,CASSVGGTRGIEQFF,TRBV9,TRBD2,TRBJ2-1,.
TGTGCCAGTAGTATTGGACTAGCGGGATTCACAGATACGCAGTATTTT,CASSIGLAGFTDTQYF,TRBV19,TRBD2,TRBJ2-3,.
TGTGCCACCAGCAGCAGACAGGACCCGCCTCACGAGCAGTACTTC,CATSSRQDPPHEQYF,TRBV15,.,TRBJ2-7,once
TGTGCCAGCAGCATTAGCGGGCTCAGCACAGATACGCAGTATTTT,CASSISGLSTDTQYF,TRBV6-1,TRBD2,TRBJ2-3,.
TGTGCCACCGACGTAGCGGGAGGGCCCCACGAGCAGTACTTC,CATDVAGGPHEQYF,TRBV6-5,TRBD2,TRBJ2-7,.
TGCGCCAGCAGCTCGGGGGGCTGGGCGCGCACCACAGATACGCAGTATTTT,CASSSGGWARTTDTQYF,TRBV5-1,.,TRBJ2-3,.
TGTGCCAGCAGCCCTCACGAATTTGGGGGGAATGAGCAGTTCTTC,CASSPHEFGGNEQFF,TRBV14,.,TRBJ2-1,.
TGTGCCAGCAGTTACCGGGACATATACAATGAGCAGTTCTTC,CASSYRDIYNEQFF,TRBV6-5,.,TRBJ2-1,once
TGTGCCAGCAGTGAGGGACAGGGTGCCACCGGGGAGCTGTTTTTT,CASSEGQGATGELFF,TRBV6-1,TRBD1,TRBJ2-2,.
TGTGCCAGCAGTTACGCTAGCGGGAACACCGGGGAGCTGTTTTTT,CASSYASGNTGELFF,TRBV5-4,TRBD2,TRBJ2-2,.
TGTGCCACAACCCCCGCGAGGGGCGGGAGTAGGAGAGGAGAGACCCAGTACTTC,CATTPARGGSRRGETQYF,TRBV5-4,TRBD2,TRBJ2-5,.
TGTGCCAGCAGCTTAGGGGGCAGCGGGACCCTTAGCACAGATACGCAGTATTTT,CASSLGGSGTLSTDTQYF,TRBV7-9,TRBD2,TRBJ2-3,.
TGTGCCAGCAGCCTTCAGGGACTCCCCGCGGAGCCCCAGCATTTT,CASSLQGLPAEPQHF,TRBV4-2,.,TRBJ1-5,.
TGCGCCAGCAGCCAAGTTGCAGGGAACACTGAAGCTTTCTTT,CASSQVAGNTEAFF,TRBV4-1,.,TRBJ1-1,few
TGTGCCAGTAGTGCAGACAGGACAGCCTATGGCTACACCTTC,CASSADRTAYGYTF,TRBV19,.,TRBJ1-2,.
TGTGCCAGCCGCGGGATGACTAGCACAGATACGCAGTATTTT,CASRGMTSTDTQYF,TRBV11-2,.,TRBJ2-3,.
TGTGCCATCAGTGAGCAGGGAGGGACCGGGGAGCTGTTTTTT,CAISEQGGTGELFF,TRBV10-3,TRBD2,TRBJ2-2,.